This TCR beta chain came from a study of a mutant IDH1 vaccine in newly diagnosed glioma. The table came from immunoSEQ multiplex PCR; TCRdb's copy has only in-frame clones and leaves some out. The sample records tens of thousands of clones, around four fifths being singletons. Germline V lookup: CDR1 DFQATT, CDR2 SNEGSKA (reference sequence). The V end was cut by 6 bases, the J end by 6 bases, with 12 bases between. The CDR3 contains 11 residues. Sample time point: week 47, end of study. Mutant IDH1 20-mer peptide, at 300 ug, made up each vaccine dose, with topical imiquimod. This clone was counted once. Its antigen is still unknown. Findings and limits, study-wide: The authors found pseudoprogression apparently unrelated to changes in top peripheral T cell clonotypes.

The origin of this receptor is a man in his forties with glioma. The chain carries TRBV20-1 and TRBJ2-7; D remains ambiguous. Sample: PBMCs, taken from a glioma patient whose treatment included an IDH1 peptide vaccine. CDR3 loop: CSAPWVSEQYF. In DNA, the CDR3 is TGCAGTGCCCCATGGGTTAGCGAGCAGTACTTC.